What follows is one T cell receptor beta chain and its context. The data stem from a study of CD8 T cells in Susac syndrome. Reverse transcription of roughly 0.45 to 1 ug RNA was performed with random hexamers. TCRdb re-derived calls from the immunoSEQ multiplex PCR reads in MiXCR, one entry per CDR3 protein. The table records about 200,000 distinct CDR3 sequences, roughly nine tenths of them present only once. Germline V gene data show CDR1 as DFQATT and CDR2 as SNEGSKA (reference sequence). There are 13 residues in the CDR3. In blood CD8+ and CD4+ T cells, TCR beta underwent sequencing. The V gene is TRBV20-1, the J gene TRBJ1-1; 9 nucleotides line up with TRBD1. The receptor was isolated from a human donor with Susac syndrome. Specimen: CD4+ T cells from PBMCs. The CDR3 region has the DNA TGCAGACCAGAACAGGGGGCGAGGACTGAAGCTTTCTTT. Translation gives CRPEQGARTEAFF.